This TCR beta chain originates from a study of CD4 T cell repertoires in COVID-19. As for the study in general: Other coronavirus spike proteins restimulated relabeled CFSE-low cells expanded with IL-2 for roughly eleven days.

These memory T cells were uncultured and sequenced directly after ex vivo isolation. Germline loops: CDR1 SEHNR, CDR2 FQNEAQ (reference sequence). With 4 bases clipped from V and 6 bases from J, the junction kept 19 bases outside the gene matches. The CDR3 consists of 18 residues. The data were produced by immunoSEQ multiplex PCR, yet TCRdb's version contains in-frame clones alone and is incomplete. The repertoire holds around 8,200 clones, 84% seen once, with about 2% in the top ten. Points from the study as a whole: Several top expanded SARS-CoV-2-reactive clonotypes were shared by two or three memory subsets. Some SARS-CoV-2 clonotypes, between about 6 and 25%, recurred in SARS-CoV and/or HKU1 cultures.

Comment on this clone: Its matching antigen is unknown.

The rearrangement links TRBV7-9 to TRBJ2-3; 7 bases fit TRBD2. The clonotype comes from a human donor who had COVID-19. The sequences come from effector memory CD4+ T cells from blood, collected before the COVID-19 pandemic. CDR3 loop: CASSSLTPGLLLSDTQYF. The CDR3 coding sequence is TGTGCCAGCAGCTCCCTAACACCGGGACTATTATTGTCGGATACGCAGTATTTT.